The present entry profiles one TCR beta chain with its context. What it binds is unknown. TCRdb's copy holds only in-frame clones and misses some; the assay was immunoSEQ multiplex PCR. Seen here are 25,000 to 40,000 clones, roughly 87% observed once, and the top ten hold about 3.4%. This record belongs to a study of chemoradiotherapy in HPV16-positive cancers. About the research overall: A couple of HPV16-positive patients' cells yielded candidate HPV-specific clones and common motifs. Study-wide findings and caveats: In HPV16-positive patients, HPV-responsive T-cell expansion tracked better recurrence-free survival. Candidate HPV-specific clones and E7-related TCR motifs grew in tumor during treatment.

Over chemoradiotherapy, repertoires were sampled more than once. The receptor comes from a human donor with HPV-associated anogenital cancer. Source: blood, taken from a patient who underwent chemoradiotherapy.

The CDR3 region is CASSVGGDSSHEQYF. CDR3 coding DNA: TGTGCCAGCAGCGTAGGTGGGGACAGTTCCCACGAGCAGTACTTC. The chain joins TRBV9 to TRBJ2-7; TRBD1 agrees at 7 bases. With V trimmed by 0 bases and J by 5 bases, 8 bases remained unmatched. Germline-derived CDR1 and CDR2 are SGDLS and YYNGEE. The CDR3 sequence is 15 residues long.